The rows below give T cell receptor beta chains drawn from one sample of a study of cytotoxic CD8 clonotypes in ibrutinib-treated CLL. Here immunoSEQ multiplex PCR was the method, and the copy in TCRdb shows in-frame clones only, minus some. The sample contains over 200,000 clones, roughly three quarters of which appear only once. The starting material was PBMCs, obtained after 12 months of ibrutinib treatment. The receptors here all came from a human donor with chronic lymphocytic leukemia. Each CDR3 is given with its conserved first and last residue. Each record gives: D gene, clone size, J gene, V gene, CDR3 protein, CDR3 DNA. D genes are given only for firm matches. A row's size may be missing; if present it is once, few, many or a size class.

.	.	TRBJ1-1	TRBV6-5	CASSYSEGDTEAFF	TGTGCCAGCAGTTACTCTGAGGGAGACACTGAAGCTTTCTTT
TRBD2	.	TRBJ2-3	TRBV19	CASSILGLAERSDTQYF	TGTGCCAGTAGTATCCTAGGACTAGCGGAAAGATCAGATACGCAGTATTTT
.	many	TRBJ1-2	TRBV14	CASSLQGGDYGYTF	TGTGCCAGCAGCCTTCAGGGAGGGGACTATGGCTACACCTTC
.	.	TRBJ1-1	TRBV4-1	CASRGTGTEAFF	TGCGCCAGCAGAGGGACCGGCACTGAAGCTTTCTTT
TRBD1	.	TRBJ1-2	TRBV18	CASSVSTGEVGYTF	TGTGCCAGCTCAGTTTCGACAGGGGAGGTTGGCTACACCTTC
TRBD2	.	TRBJ2-5	TRBV5-1	CASSPLLAGGKYSETQYF	TGCGCCAGCAGCCCGCTGCTAGCGGGGGGGAAGTATTCAGAGACCCAGTACTTC
TRBD1	few	TRBJ1-5	TRBV30	CAWRGTGDSQPQHF	TGTGCCTGGAGAGGGACAGGCGATAGTCAGCCCCAGCATTTT
TRBD2	few	TRBJ2-1	TRBV5-1	CASSRTPSGANDEQFF	TGCGCCAGCAGCCGAACTCCTAGCGGGGCCAACGATGAGCAGTTCTTC
.	.	TRBJ1-4	TRBV25-1	CASSDRGRGEKLFF	TGTGCCAGCAGTGACCGGGGGCGAGGAGAAAAACTGTTTTTT
TRBD1	many	TRBJ1-2	TRBV7-3	CASSPQGTGGYGYTF	TGTGCCAGCAGCCCCCAAGGGACAGGGGGCTATGGCTACACCTTC
.	few	TRBJ1-1	TRBV10-3	CAIRTLPSGAFF	TGTGCCATCAGGACCCTTCCGAGTGGAGCTTTCTTT
TRBD1	.	TRBJ2-1	TRBV7-9	CASSAGTGANNEQFF	TGTGCCAGCAGCGCCGGGACAGGGGCCAACAATGAGCAGTTCTTC
.	.	TRBJ2-1	TRBV9	CASSVRWGSADNEQFF	TGTGCCAGCAGCGTGAGGTGGGGTAGCGCAGACAATGAGCAGTTCTTC
TRBD2	.	TRBJ2-1	TRBV5-4	CASSSGLKITDEQFF	TGTGCCAGCAGCTCGGGACTAAAGATCACGGATGAGCAGTTCTTC
.	.	TRBJ2-5	TRBV4-2	CASSQDLRETQYF	TGTGCCAGCAGCCAAGATCTGAGGGAGACCCAGTACTTC
.	few	TRBJ1-1	TRBV5-4	CASSLYAGNTEAFF	TGTGCCAGCAGCTTGTATGCGGGAAACACTGAAGCTTTCTTT
.	.	TRBJ2-5	TRBV6-5	CASSYSDSMGETQYF	TGTGCCAGCAGTTACTCGGACAGTATGGGAGAGACCCAGTACTTC
TRBD2	.	TRBJ2-5	TRBV5-4	CASTPTGGAGETQYF	TGTGCCAGCACTCCCACCGGGGGGGCCGGAGAGACCCAGTACTTC
TRBD1	.	TRBJ2-1	TRBV7-8	CASFLRGQHNEQFF	TGTGCCAGCTTCCTGAGGGGGCAGCACAATGAGCAGTTCTTC
TRBD1	.	TRBJ1-5	TRBV25-1	CASSESRDRGDNQPQHF	TGTGCCAGCAGTGAATCCCGGGACAGGGGTGACAATCAGCCCCAGCATTTT
.	.	TRBJ2-2	TRBV6-6	CAIIRANTGELFF	TGTGCCATAATTCGGGCCAACACCGGGGAGCTGTTTTTT
.	.	TRBJ2-7	TRBV5-1	CASRAQVSSYEQYF	TGCGCCAGCAGAGCACAGGTGAGCTCCTACGAGCAGTACTTC
.	.	TRBJ2-7	TRBV19	CASSMGFGSSYEQYF	TGTGCCAGTAGTATGGGGTTCGGCAGCTCCTACGAGCAGTACTTC
TRBD2	.	TRBJ2-7	TRBV7-6	CASSLGSGSSYEQYF	TGTGCCAGCAGCTTAGGGAGCGGGAGCTCCTACGAGCAGTACTTC
.	.	TRBJ1-1	TRBV2	CASRIDNTEAFF	TGTGCCAGCAGGATCGATAACACTGAAGCTTTCTTT
.	few	TRBJ1-6	TRBV7-8	CASSLAQASRSPLHF	TGTGCCAGCAGCTTAGCGCAGGCCTCTAGGTCACCCCTCCACTTT
TRBD2	.	TRBJ2-4	TRBV27	CASSFIGGEDIQYF	TGTGCCAGCAGTTTTATCGGGGGGGAGGACATTCAGTACTTC
.	.	TRBJ2-2	TRBV11-3	CASSLKSSVGGELFF	TGTGCCAGCAGCTTAAAAAGCTCAGTTGGCGGGGAGCTGTTTTTT
.	many	TRBJ2-3	TRBV11-2	CASSRSTDTQYF	TGTGCCAGCAGCCGTAGCACAGATACGCAGTATTTT
.	.	TRBJ2-1	TRBV19	CASSMAAVSYNEQFF	TGTGCCAGTAGTATGGCCGCAGTGTCCTACAATGAGCAGTTCTTC
.	.	TRBJ2-5	TRBV11-2	CASSPPPQQETQYF	TGTGCCAGCAGCCCCCCCCCACAACAAGAGACCCAGTACTTC
.	.	TRBJ1-4	TRBV28	CASSSPPTNEKLFF	TGTGCCAGCAGCAGTCCTCCAACTAATGAAAAACTGTTTTTT
TRBD2	once	TRBJ2-5	TRBV5-6	CASIREGSGAAGYF	TGTGCCAGCATCCGTGAGGGTAGCGGGGCCGCGGGGTACTTC
TRBD2	once	TRBJ2-3	TRBV7-8	CASSLGGTDTQYF	TGTGCCAGCAGCTTGGGGGGGACAGATACGCAGTATTTT
.	.	TRBJ2-3	TRBV5-4	CASSAQGSTDTQYF	TGTGCCAGCAGCGCCCAAGGGAGCACAGATACGCAGTATTTT
TRBD1	.	TRBJ2-2	TRBV19	CASSPGTANTGELFF	TGTGCCAGTAGCCCCGGGACAGCGAACACCGGGGAGCTGTTTTTT
.	.	TRBJ2-1	TRBV5-1	CASSLILGNEQFF	TGCGCCAGCAGCTTGATATTGGGCAATGAGCAGTTCTTC
.	.	TRBJ1-4	TRBV12-5	CASGSICDSNEKLFF	TGTGCTAGTGGTTCTATATGCGACTCTAATGAAAAACTGTTTTTT
TRBD2	.	TRBJ2-1	TRBV6-1	CASSQGTSGVREQFF	TGTGCCAGCAGTCAGGGTACTAGCGGGGTTAGAGAGCAGTTCTTC
.	.	TRBJ1-4	TRBV5-1	CASSKPTGTNEKLFF	TGCGCCAGCAGCAAGCCAACCGGGACTAATGAAAAACTGTTTTTT
TRBD2	.	TRBJ2-7	TRBV27	CASSLLAGNYEQYF	TGTGCCAGCAGTTTATTAGCGGGGAACTACGAGCAGTACTTC
TRBD2	once	TRBJ2-5	TRBV28	CASSSGTSGKETQYF	TGTGCCAGCAGTTCCGGGACTAGCGGGAAAGAGACCCAGTACTTC
TRBD1	.	TRBJ1-1	TRBV5-6	CASGQQGRPYTEAFF	TGTGCCAGCGGTCAACAGGGGCGCCCGTACACTGAAGCTTTCTTT
.	.	TRBJ2-7	TRBV7-9	CASSSLGTAYEQYF	TGTGCCAGCAGCTCCCTGGGGACCGCCTACGAGCAGTACTTC
.	.	TRBJ2-4	TRBV5-1	CASRPSWGPKNIQYF	TGCGCCAGCAGACCCTCGTGGGGTCCCAAAAACATTCAGTACTTC
TRBD1	.	TRBJ1-2	TRBV7-8	CASSHGQGQQTYGYTF	TGTGCCAGCAGCCACGGACAGGGCCAGCAAACATATGGCTACACCTTC
.	.	TRBJ2-7	TRBV4-1	CASSRIWGLALSYEQYF	TGCGCCAGCAGCCGGATCTGGGGGTTAGCCCTCTCCTACGAGCAGTACTTC
.	few	TRBJ2-1	TRBV27	CASSLSLVGYNEQFF	TGTGCCAGCAGTTTATCGCTAGTTGGTTACAATGAGCAGTTCTTC
.	few	TRBJ2-7	TRBV30	CAWSVVYEQYF	TGTGCCTGGAGTGTAGTCTACGAGCAGTACTTC
.	.	TRBJ1-1	TRBV28	CASSSQTDLNTEAFF	TGTGCCAGCAGTTCTCAGACGGATTTGAACACTGAAGCTTTCTTT
.	.	TRBJ1-4	TRBV7-8	CASSLIPSTNEKLFF	TGTGCCAGCAGCTTAATTCCTTCAACTAATGAAAAACTGTTTTTT
TRBD1	.	TRBJ1-1	TRBV19	CASSTGQGWDTEAFF	TGTGCCAGTAGCACGGGACAGGGGTGGGACACTGAAGCTTTCTTT
TRBD2	.	TRBJ2-1	TRBV10-3	CAIGKERDYNEQFF	TGTGCCATCGGTAAGGAGCGGGACTACAATGAGCAGTTCTTC
.	once	TRBJ2-1	TRBV13	CASSGRLHGSSYNEQFF	TGTGCCAGCAGCGGGCGACTGCACGGGAGCTCCTACAATGAGCAGTTCTTC
.	.	TRBJ2-7	TRBV2	CASSEGTAQRQYF	TGTGCCAGCAGTGAAGGGACGGCGCAAAGGCAGTACTTC
.	many	TRBJ2-3	TRBV5-1	CASSLRLSGTADTQYF	TGCGCCAGCAGCTTGAGACTTAGCGGGACAGCAGATACGCAGTATTTT
TRBD1	.	TRBJ1-1	TRBV5-4	CASSAGQGVGTEAFF	TGTGCCAGCAGCGCCGGACAGGGGGTGGGCACTGAAGCTTTCTTT